Following are 27 T cell receptor beta chains from one sample sequenced in a study of blood T cells in healthy people across ages. Then a second PCR, running about 6 to 11 cycles, was carried out with a sample-barcoded 5' primer and a J-beta primer mix. TCRdb reprocessed the 5' RACE reads via MiXCR and lists one record per CDR3 protein. The table records some 710,000 distinct CDR3 sequences, 22% of them present only once. Sequencing used blood. All receptors derive from a man aged 70-80 years in good health.

The chain recombines TRBV18 with TRBJ2-6, with no clear D. The V end was cut by 1 base, the J end by 0 bases, with 7 bases between. Germline V lookup: CDR1 KGHSH, CDR2 LQKENI. This CDR3 comprises 16 residues. The CDR3 nucleotides read TGTGCCAGCTCACCACTAGACCCCTCTGGGGCCAACGTCCTGACTTTC. Translating it yields CASSPLDPSGANVLTF.

The chain carries TRBV24-1 and TRBJ1-5; D gene uncertain. The CDR3 consists of 13 residues. Germline CDR1 KGHDR, CDR2 SFDVKD. V lost 3 bases and J 6 bases, leaving 8 bases between the germline ends. The CDR3 sequence is CATSDQRTQPQHF. In DNA, the CDR3 is TGTGCCACCAGTGATCAGAGAACTCAGCCCCAGCATTTT.

The V and J genes are TRBV7-9 and TRBJ2-1; D possibly corresponds to TRBD2 (6 bases). The germline CDR1 and CDR2 sequences are SEHNR and FQNEAQ (reference sequence). There are 14 residues in the CDR3. V lost 3 bases to trimming and J lost 3 bases, with 9 bases between them. The CDR3 protein is CASSFTSFYNEQFF. As DNA, the CDR3 is TGTGCCAGCAGCTTTACTAGCTTCTACAATGAGCAGTTCTTC.

In this sample, this clonotype turned up a few times. CDR3 in amino acids: CASSSLTSSEQYV. CDR3 DNA sequence: TGTGCCAGCAGCTCCCTGACTAGCTCCGAGCAGTACGTC. The V gene is TRBV5-8, the J gene TRBJ2-7; TRBD2 agrees at 7 bases. Germline CDR1 is SGHTS and CDR2 is YDEGEE. The CDR3 is made up of 13 amino acids. The ends lost 3 bases at V and 6 bases at J; junction bases unmatched: 6.

This sequence joins TRBV29-1 and TRBJ1-4, with 7 bases fitting TRBD1. V gave up 7 bases and J gave up 4 bases; unmatched junction bases: 3. The CDR3 length is 12 residues. Per germline, CDR1 SQVTM and CDR2 ANQGSEA. The CDR3 DNA is TGCAGCGGAGGGACAGTTAATGAAAAACTGTTTTTT. It translates to CSGGTVNEKLFF.

This clonotype was recorded at least ten times. J is TRBJ2-7 and V is TRBV7-2; D gene ambiguous. V was cut by 5 bases and J by 2 bases, with 13 bases left in between. Germline V gene data show CDR1 as SGHTA and CDR2 as FQGNSA. This CDR3 contains 14 residues. CDR3 nucleotide sequence: TGTGCCAGCAGCCCAGGCACAGCTACCTACGAGCAGTACTTC. Translated, it gives CASSPGTATYEQYF.

This clonotype was recorded many times. The V and J genes are TRBV7-2 and TRBJ2-7; D may be TRBD1 (6 bases). The length of the CDR3 is 14 residues. Germline V CDR1 and CDR2: SGHTA, FQGNSA. Trimming took 0 bases from V and 6 from J, leaving 12 bases between them. CDR3 region: CASSLAGSGVEQYV. For the CDR3, the DNA is TGTGCCAGCAGCTTAGCGGGCTCAGGGGTCGAGCAGTACGTC.

The chain links TRBV20-1 to TRBJ1-4; TRBD1 is a possible D gene (6 bases). V lost 6 bases to trimming and J lost 5 bases, with 16 bases between them. Germline assignment: CDR1 DFQATT and CDR2 SNEGSKA (reference sequence). The CDR3 runs to 14 residues. The chain's CDR3 is CSAAFLRGNEKLFF. CDR3 coding DNA: TGCAGTGCCGCGTTTTTGAGGGGGAATGAAAAACTGTTTTTT.

The chain links TRBV20-1 to TRBJ2-4; tentatively, D is TRBD2 (5 bases). V lost 5 bases and J 1 base, leaving 15 bases between the germline ends. CDR3 length equals 15 residues. Germline lookup yields CDR1 DFQATT and CDR2 SNEGSKA (reference sequence). The CDR3 DNA follows: TGCAGTGCTCCCCCGGGCGGGTCTGCCAAAAACATTCAGTACTTC. It translates to CSAPPGGSAKNIQYF.

The table lists this clonotype with a few counts. The chain links TRBV5-1 to TRBJ2-3; 9 bases map to TRBD2. The CDR3 runs to 14 residues. V lost 4 bases and J lost 6; bases outside the gene matches: 6. CDR1 and CDR2 from the germline V gene are SGHRS and YFSETQ. The chain's CDR3 is CASSIGLAPDTQYF. The CDR3 DNA reads as TGCGCCAGCAGCATCGGACTAGCGCCGGATACGCAGTATTTT.

This rearrangement joins TRBV25-1 to TRBJ1-2; possibly TRBD1 for D (5 bases). The germline V gene has CDR1 MGHDK and CDR2 SYGVNS. This CDR3 region has 14 residues. The V end lost 6 bases, the J end lost 7 bases, and 18 bases lay between the germline ends. The CDR3 DNA reads TGTGCCAGCAGGGGGACCGGGACTCCCCTTGGCTACACCTTC. It specifies CASRGTGTPLGYTF.

This clonotype turned up a few times. A single base separates this from a much larger clone, so it may be a read error. The gene calls are TRBV3-1 and TRBJ2-4; maybe TRBD1 (5 bases). This CDR3 spans 14 amino acids. CDR1 and CDR2 (germline): LGHDT, YNNKEL (reference sequence). The CDR3 sequence is CARSQELRGDIQYF. CDR3 sequence (DNA): TGTGCCCGCAGCCAAGAGCTAAGGGGTGACATTCAGTACTTC.

The chain has TRBV7-3 and TRBJ2-2, with TRBD1 matching 7 bases. The length of the CDR3 is 13 residues. Per the germline V gene, CDR1 is SGHTA and CDR2 is FQGTGA. V trimming: 5 bases; J trimming: 7 bases; junction bases outside the gene matches: 4. The CDR3 here is CASSRQGIGELFF. CDR3 bases: TGTGCCAGCAGCCGACAGGGAATCGGGGAGCTGTTTTTT.

The V gene is TRBV5-1, the J gene TRBJ1-4; D is possibly TRBD1 (6 bases). CDR1 is SGHRS, CDR2 YFSETQ, per germline. This CDR3 has 13 residues. Trimming removed 8 bases from V and 1 base from J, with 9 bases in between. CDR3 region: CASKQGTNEKLFF. The CDR3 coding sequence is TGCGCCAGTAAACAGGGAACTAATGAAAAACTGTTTTTT.

The V gene is TRBV5-1, the J gene TRBJ1-6, with TRBD1 matching 8 bases. Germline V lookup: CDR1 SGHRS, CDR2 YFSETQ. This CDR3 has 17 amino acids. With V trimmed by 2 bases and J by 0 bases, 4 bases remained unmatched. The CDR3: CASSFRQGSSYNSPLHF. The CDR3 nucleotides read TGCGCCAGCAGCTTCAGACAGGGGAGCTCCTATAATTCACCCCTCCACTTT.

This clonotype appeared many times. This sequence joins TRBV7-9 and TRBJ2-5; maybe TRBD1 (6 bases). The CDR3 extends over 16 amino acids. Germline CDR1 and CDR2: SEHNR and FQNEAQ (reference sequence). V lost 3 bases and J lost 1, with 15 bases in between. Here the CDR3 DNA reads TGTGCCAGCAGCTTGGGGGCAGTGACCATCCAAGAGACCCAGTACTTC. Translating it yields CASSLGAVTIQETQYF.

In this sample, this clonotype turned up a few times. V is TRBV10-3 and J is TRBJ2-7, with D perhaps TRBD2 (6 bases). The closer fit of TRBJ2-5 to the DNA end suggests the J call may be wrong. Looked up from germline, CDR1 is ENHRY and CDR2 is SYGVKD. The CDR3 is 13 residues long. CDR3 sequence: CAISPRAGETQYF. The CDR3 DNA sequence: TGTGCCATCAGCCCCCGGGCGGGGGAGACCCAGTACTTC.

This sequence joins TRBV7-9 and TRBJ1-1; D is undetermined. The V end lost 5 bases, the J end lost 0 bases, and 13 bases lay between the germline ends. CDR1 is SEHNR, CDR2 FQNEAQ, per germline (reference sequence). The CDR3 spans 15 residues. CDR3 sequence: CASSPRYGLNTEAFF. CDR3 nucleotide sequence: TGTGCCAGCAGCCCCAGGTACGGATTGAACACTGAAGCTTTCTTT.

The rearrangement uses TRBV20-1 and TRBJ2-7; D possibly uses TRBD1 or TRBD2 (6 bases each). The CDR3 runs to 12 residues. Germline V gene data show CDR1 as DFQATT and CDR2 as SNEGSKA (reference sequence). Trimming cost V 6 bases and J 5 bases, with 14 bases left between them. The CDR3 DNA follows: TGCAGTGCGACCGAAGGGGGGAACGAGCAGTACGTC. Protein product: CSATEGGNEQYV.

In this sample, this clonotype turned up a few times. The chain is built from TRBV19 and TRBJ2-5, with TRBD2 identical over 11 bases. V shed 3 bases, J shed 3 bases, and the junction held 3 bases outside the gene matches. The CDR3 covers 15 residues. Germline values: CDR1 LNHDA, CDR2 SQIVND (reference sequence). The chain's CDR3 is CASSITSGGEETQYF. For the CDR3, the DNA is TGTGCCAGTAGTATTACTAGCGGGGGCGAAGAGACCCAGTACTTC.

The chain joins TRBV7-3 to TRBJ2-5, with D maybe TRBD1 (5 bases). The DNA matches TRBJ2-1 better at its end, which makes the J call doubtful. The CDR3 has 15 amino acids. Germline CDR1 and CDR2: SGHTA and FQGTGA. The CDR3 nucleotides read TGTGCCAGCAGCCCGGTCGCCCTTCCAGGGAATGAGCAGTTCTTC. This translates into CASSPVALPGNEQFF.

The chain employs TRBV3-1 and TRBJ2-1; TRBD2 aligns across 11 bases. The CDR3 extends over 16 amino acids. With 2 bases clipped from V and 8 bases from J, the junction kept 8 bases outside the gene matches. From germline, CDR1 is LGHDT and CDR2 YNNKEL (reference sequence). The CDR3 nucleotides are TGTGCCAGCAGCCAACAAACTAGCGGGAGCTCCCATGAGCAGTTCTTC. Amino acid sequence: CASSQQTSGSSHEQFF.

The CDR3 spells CASSLESKGRGTQYF. In nucleotides, the CDR3 is TGTGCCAGCAGCTTAGAAAGCAAGGGGCGAGGTACGCAGTATTTT. This chain uses TRBV7-2 with TRBJ2-3; tentatively, D is TRBD1 (5 bases). V was clipped by 1 base and J by 8 bases, with 16 bases between them. CDR1 is SGHTA, CDR2 FQGNSA, per germline. This CDR3 comprises 15 residues. The entire variable domain, with the rest obtained from reference TRBV7-2 and TRBJ2-3, is as follows: GAGVSQSPSNKVTEKGKDVELRCDPISGHTALYWYRQSLGQGLEFLIYFQGNSAPDKSGLPSDRFSAERTGGSVSTLTIQRTQQEDSAVYLCASSLESKGRGTQYFGPGTRLTVL.

This clonotype was observed a handful of times. The chain carries TRBV11-1 and TRBJ1-3, with a weak D call TRBD1 (6 bases). This CDR3 has 15 amino acids. V shed 5 bases and J shed 2 bases, with 13 bases lying between them. Germline V gene lookup returns CDR1 SGHAT and CDR2 FQDESV (reference sequence). The CDR3 region has the DNA TGTGCCAGCAGCAGATCGAGGGGGACTGGAAACACCATATATTTT. Residues: CASSRSRGTGNTIYF.

This clonotype was counted between two and nine times. This chain joins TRBV4-3 and TRBJ2-3; 13 positions match TRBD2. Per the germline V gene, CDR1 is LGHNA and CDR2 is YSLEER. This CDR3 is 18 amino acids long. V dropped 0 bases and J dropped 0; count of bases not matched to a gene: 3. The CDR3 loop is CASSQDGTSGTSTDTQYF. CDR3 nucleotide sequence: TGCGCCAGCAGCCAAGACGGGACTAGCGGGACTAGCACAGATACGCAGTATTTT.

This clonotype was counted only a few times. The chain joins TRBV6-2 or TRBV6-3 to TRBJ1-1; 12 bases fit TRBD1. The CDR3 is 17 residues long. Germline trimming cut 6 bases from V and 7 bases from J; bases unmatched to any gene: 15. Germline CDR1 is MNHEY and CDR2 is SVGEGT. The CDR3 protein is CASRRDRGRLLRDEAFF. CDR3 DNA: TGTGCCAGCAGACGGGACAGGGGGCGCTTGTTGAGGGATGAAGCTTTCTTT.

This clonotype was observed a handful of times. The chain carries TRBV3-1 and TRBJ2-3; the D gene is possibly TRBD2 (6 bases). The germline V gene has CDR1 LGHDT and CDR2 YNNKEL (reference sequence). The CDR3 extends over 16 amino acids. V dropped 4 bases and J dropped 0 bases, with 14 bases sitting between them. DNA of the CDR3: TGTGCCAGCAGCCCGCGGGGCTTACTGAGCACAGATACGCAGTATTTT. This translates into CASSPRGLLSTDTQYF.